The 2 T cell receptor beta chains below were found in one sample sequenced in a study of cytomegalovirus exposure and HLA in healthy donors. PCR used 60 Vbeta primers and 13 Jbeta primers. Assay: immunoSEQ multiplex PCR; the TCRdb copy retains only in-frame clones and omits some. The data show about 140,000 clones, 79% seen once. Sequenced input: PBMCs. These receptors were obtained from a man aged 35 to 55 in good health and CMV-seropositive.

The gene calls are TRBV27 and TRBJ1-1; a possible D gene is TRBD1 (6 bases). The CDR3 is made up of 13 amino acids. CDR1 and CDR2 (germline): MNHEY, SMNVEV (reference sequence). Trimming cost V 5 bases and J 4 bases, with 11 bases left between them. CDR3 DNA: TGTGCCAGCAGTACAAGGGGGTCCACTGAAGCTTTCTTT. Translation gives CASSTRGSTEAFF.

The chain links TRBV6-5 to TRBJ1-2, with 7 positions matching TRBD1. Germline trimming cut 7 bases from V and 6 bases from J; bases unmatched to any gene: 11. This CDR3 contains 14 residues. The germline V gene has CDR1 MNHEY and CDR2 SVGAGI. For the CDR3, the DNA is TGTGCCAGCACTAGGGACAGCCTTTCGGATGGCTACACCTTC. As protein: CASTRDSLSDGYTF.